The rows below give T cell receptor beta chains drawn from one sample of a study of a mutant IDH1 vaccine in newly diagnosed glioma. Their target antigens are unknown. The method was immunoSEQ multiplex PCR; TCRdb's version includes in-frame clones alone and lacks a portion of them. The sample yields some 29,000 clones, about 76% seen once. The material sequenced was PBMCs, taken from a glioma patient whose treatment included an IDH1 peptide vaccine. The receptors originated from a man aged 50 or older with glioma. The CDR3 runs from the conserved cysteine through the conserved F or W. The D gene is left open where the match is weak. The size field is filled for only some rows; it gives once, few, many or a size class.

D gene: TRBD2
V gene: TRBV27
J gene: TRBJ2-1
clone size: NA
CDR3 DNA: TGTGCCAGCAGTTTGGCGGGACTAGCGGGGGGTAATGAGCAGTTCTTC
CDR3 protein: CASSLAGLAGGNEQFF

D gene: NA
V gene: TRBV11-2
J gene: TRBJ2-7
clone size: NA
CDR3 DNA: TGTGCCAGCAGCTTAGAGGGGGGACAGTCGGAGGACGAGCAGTACTTC
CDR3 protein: CASSLEGGQSEDEQYF

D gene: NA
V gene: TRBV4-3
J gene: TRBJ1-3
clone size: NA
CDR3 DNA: TGCGCCAGCAGCCAAGATTGGGTCCAAGCGTCAGGAAACACCATATATTTT
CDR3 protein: CASSQDWVQASGNTIYF

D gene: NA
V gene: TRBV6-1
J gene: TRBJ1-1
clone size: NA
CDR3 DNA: TGTGCCAGCAGTGAAGTGGCAGGGGCGAACACTGAAGCTTTCTTT
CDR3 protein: CASSEVAGANTEAFF

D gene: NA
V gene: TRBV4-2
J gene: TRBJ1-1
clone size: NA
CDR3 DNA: TGTGCCAGCAGCCAAGAGCAAAATAGTCGGGTCCGGACTTCGGCTTTCTTT
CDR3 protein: CASSQEQNSRVRTSAFF

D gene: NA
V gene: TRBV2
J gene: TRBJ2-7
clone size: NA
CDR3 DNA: TGTGCCAGCGCAGAAAGCGGACAGCGGCGCTTC
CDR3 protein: CASAESGQRRF

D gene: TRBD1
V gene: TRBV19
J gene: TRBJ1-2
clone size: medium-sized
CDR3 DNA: TGTGCGGTGGGACAGGGAGGTGGCTACACCTTC
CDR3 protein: CAVGQGGGYTF

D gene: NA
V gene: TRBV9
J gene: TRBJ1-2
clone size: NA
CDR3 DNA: TGTGCCAGCAGCGTAGCCCCTCGACAGGATAAGTCCAGCCATAACTATGGCTACACCTTC
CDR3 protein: CASSVAPRQDKSSHNYGYTF

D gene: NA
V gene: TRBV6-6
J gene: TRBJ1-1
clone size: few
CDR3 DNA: TGTGCCAGCGGGGTTACTGAAGCTTTCTTT
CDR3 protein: CASGVTEAFF

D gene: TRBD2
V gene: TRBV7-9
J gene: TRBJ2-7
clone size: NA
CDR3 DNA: TGTGCCAGCAGCTCTGGGACTAGCGGGAGGTACGAGCAGTACTTC
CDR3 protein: CASSSGTSGRYEQYF

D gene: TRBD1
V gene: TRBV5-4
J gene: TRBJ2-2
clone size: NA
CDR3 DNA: TGTGCCAGCAGCTTGCAGGGGGCGGACACCGGGGAGCTGTTTTTT
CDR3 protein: CASSLQGADTGELFF

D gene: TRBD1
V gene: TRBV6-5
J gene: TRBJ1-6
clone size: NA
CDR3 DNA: TGTGCCAGCAGAAGGGACAGCTATAATTCACCCCTCCACTTT
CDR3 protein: CASRRDSYNSPLHF

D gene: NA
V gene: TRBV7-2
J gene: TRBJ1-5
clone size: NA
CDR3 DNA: TGTGCCAGCAGCTTAGTTCTGGGGGGCAATCAGCCCCAGCATTTT
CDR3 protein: CASSLVLGGNQPQHF

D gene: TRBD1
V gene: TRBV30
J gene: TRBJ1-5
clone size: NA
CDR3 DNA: TGTGCCTGGAGCGCCGGGACAGGGAATCAGCCCCAGCATTTT
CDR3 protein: CAWSAGTGNQPQHF

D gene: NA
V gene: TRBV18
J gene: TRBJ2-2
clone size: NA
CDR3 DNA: TGTGCCAGCTCCCAGGGACGGTCGAACACCGGGGAGCTGTTTTTT
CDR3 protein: CASSQGRSNTGELFF

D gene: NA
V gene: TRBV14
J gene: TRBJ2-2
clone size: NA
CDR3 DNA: TGTGCCAGCAGCCAAGGACCTCCCGTGAACACCGGGGAGCTGTTTTTT
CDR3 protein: CASSQGPPVNTGELFF

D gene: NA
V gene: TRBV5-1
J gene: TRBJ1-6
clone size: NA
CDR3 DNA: TGCGCCAGCAGCTTGGCCGCTGGCGGCTCCTATAATTCACCCCTCCACTTT
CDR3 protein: CASSLAAGGSYNSPLHF

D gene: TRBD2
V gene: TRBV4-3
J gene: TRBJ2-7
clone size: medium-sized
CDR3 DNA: TGCGCCAGCAGCCAAGATTGGGCTAGCGGGTACGAGCAGTACTTC
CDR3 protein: CASSQDWASGYEQYF

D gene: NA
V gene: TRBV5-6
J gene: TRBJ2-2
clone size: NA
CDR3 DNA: TGTGCCAGTGCGTACCGTCGTAGCACCGGGGAGCTGTTTTTT
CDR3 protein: CASAYRRSTGELFF

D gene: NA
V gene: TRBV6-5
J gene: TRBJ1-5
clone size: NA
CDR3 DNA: TGTGCCAGCCGCGGAGGAGGACGCAATCAGCCCCAGCATTTT
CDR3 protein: CASRGGGRNQPQHF

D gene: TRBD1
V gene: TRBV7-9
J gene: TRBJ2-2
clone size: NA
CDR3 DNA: TGTGCCAGCAGCTTAGAAACAGGGGTAGCCGGGGAGCTGTTTTTT
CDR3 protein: CASSLETGVAGELFF

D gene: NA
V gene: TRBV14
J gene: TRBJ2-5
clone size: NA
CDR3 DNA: TGTGCCAGCAGCCCTCGGAGAGATGGACCGGAGTACTTC
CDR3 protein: CASSPRRDGPEYF

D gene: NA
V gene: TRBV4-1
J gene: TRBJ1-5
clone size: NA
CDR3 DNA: TGCGCCAGCAGCCAAGACAGGGTGCAGCCCCAGCATTTT
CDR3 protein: CASSQDRVQPQHF

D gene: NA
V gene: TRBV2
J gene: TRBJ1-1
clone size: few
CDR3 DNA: TGTGCCAGCAGTGAAGTTCAGGTGAACACTGAAGCTTTCTTT
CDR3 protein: CASSEVQVNTEAFF

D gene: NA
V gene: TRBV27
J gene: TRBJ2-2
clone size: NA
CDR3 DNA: TGTGCCAGCGCGAACACCGGGGAGCTGTTTTTT
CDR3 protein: CASANTGELFF

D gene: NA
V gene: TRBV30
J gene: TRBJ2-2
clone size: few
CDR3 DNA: TGTGCCTGGAGACAGGGCACCGGGGAGCTGTTTTTT
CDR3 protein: CAWRQGTGELFF

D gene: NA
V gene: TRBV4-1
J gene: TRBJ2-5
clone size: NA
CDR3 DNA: TGCGCCAGCAGCCAACAGGACAGAGGGGAGACCCAGTACTTC
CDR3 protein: CASSQQDRGETQYF